The 15 T cell receptor beta chains below come from one sample, sequenced in a study of blood T cell repertoires in COVID-19. Only in-frame clones appear in the TCRdb table, and some are missing; sequencing was by immunoSEQ multiplex PCR. The sample records approximately 68,000 clones, approximately 87% being singletons. Sequenced sample: peripheral blood. The receptor source for this set is a man aged 45-60 years with active COVID-19.

This clone was observed a handful of times. The gene calls are TRBV2 and TRBJ2-1; 8 positions agree with TRBD2. Germline values: CDR1 SNHLY, CDR2 FYNNEI. With V trimmed by 3 bases and J by 4 bases, 20 bases remained unmatched. CDR3 length equals 20 residues. The CDR3 bases are TGTGCCAGCAGTGACCCCGCAAGACTTTTAGCGGGAACGGGGTACAATGAGCAGTTCTTC. Encoded protein: CASSDPARLLAGTGYNEQFF.

The V call is TRBV5-5, the J call TRBJ1-1; tentative D call: TRBD1 (6 bases). V gave up 7 bases and J gave up 1 base, with 14 bases separating them. There are 14 residues in the CDR3. Germline CDR1 reads SGHKS; CDR2 reads YYEKEE (reference sequence). The CDR3 loop reads CASVQGPGNTEAFF. The CDR3, as DNA: TGTGCCAGCGTCCAGGGGCCAGGGAACACTGAAGCTTTCTTT. Full variable domain (missing parts from reference TRBV5-5 and TRBJ1-1): DAGVTQSPTHLIKTRGQQVTLRCSPISGHKSVSWYQQVLGQGPQFIFQYYEKEERGRGNFPDRFSARQFPNYSSELNVNALLLGDSALYLCASVQGPGNTEAFFGQGTRLTVV.

A remark on this clone: One end of the junction is discordant with germline, which a read error may explain. The chain employs TRBV15 and TRBJ2-7, with 8 nucleotides matching TRBD1. The CDR3 has 16 amino acids. Germline assignment: CDR1 LNHNV and CDR2 YYDKDF (reference sequence). The CDR3 sequence is CATSRDRAGGSNEQYF. As DNA, the CDR3 is TGTGCCACCAGCAGAGATAGGGCAGGGGGCTCCAACGAGCAGTACTTC.

The rearrangement joins TRBV2 to TRBJ2-7; a possible D gene is TRBD1 (5 bases). Looked up from germline, CDR1 is SNHLY and CDR2 is FYNNEI. With 3 bases removed from V and 2 bases from J, the gap between germline ends came to 14 bases. This CDR3 has 15 amino acids. The DNA for the CDR3 is TGTGCCAGCAGTGACCCCGTGGACACACCCTACGAGCAGTACTTC. Translation gives CASSDPVDTPYEQYF.

The gene calls are TRBV27 and TRBJ1-4; the D is unclear. The ends were cut back, 4 bases at V and 0 bases at J, with 6 bases in the middle. The V gene's germline CDR1 is MNHEY and CDR2 SMNVEV (reference sequence). CDR3 length equals 14 residues. This CDR3 reads CASSSGTTNEKLFF. The CDR3 DNA reads as TGTGCCAGCAGTTCGGGGACAACTAATGAAAAACTGTTTTTT.

This rearrangement joins TRBV4-3 to TRBJ2-1; 7 nucleotides align to TRBD2. V was pared by 2 bases and J by 4 bases, with 14 bases of the junction left unmatched. Germline loops: CDR1 LGHNA, CDR2 YSLEER. The CDR3 is 18 residues long. This CDR3 is CASSQRDWREPSYNEQFF. DNA of the CDR3: TGCGCCAGCAGCCAAAGAGATTGGCGGGAGCCCTCATACAATGAGCAGTTCTTC.

The chain recombines TRBV20-1 with TRBJ2-5; D may be TRBD1 (5 bases). Trimming left V 3 bases short and J 2 bases short, with 13 bases between. The V gene's germline CDR1 is DFQATT and CDR2 SNEGSKA (reference sequence). The CDR3 is 14 amino acids. CDR3: CSASLSKGQETQYF. The CDR3 region has the DNA TGCAGTGCTAGTTTGTCCAAGGGGCAAGAGACCCAGTACTTC.

The chain recombines TRBV7-9 with TRBJ2-6, with D possibly TRBD2 on 5 matching bases. V dropped 1 base and J dropped 0 bases, with 13 bases sitting between them. The CDR3 totals 18 residues. Germline values: CDR1 SEHNR, CDR2 FQNEAQ (reference sequence). CDR3 DNA sequence: TGTGCCAGCAGCTTAGACCGACTACGGCTCTCTGGGGCCAACGTCCTGACTTTC. It yields the protein CASSLDRLRLSGANVLTF.

V is TRBV25-1 and J is TRBJ1-6; unclear D gene. Germline CDR1 MGHDK, CDR2 SYGVNS. CDR3 length equals 14 residues. The germline V and J ends were trimmed by 8 bases and 10 bases, with 18 bases remaining between them. The CDR3 is CASQESYPRSPLHF. For the CDR3, the DNA is TGTGCCAGCCAAGAGTCTTATCCGAGGTCACCCCTCCACTTT.

This sequence joins TRBV5-6 and TRBJ2-7, with 7 bases matching TRBD2. Germline V gene data show CDR1 as SGHDT and CDR2 as YYEEEE. The length of the CDR3 is 15 residues. V shed 4 bases, J shed 2 bases, and the junction held 9 bases outside the gene matches. In nucleotides, the CDR3 is TGTGCCAGCAGCCCCGAGGGAGGGTCAACCTACGAGCAGTACTTC. Translating it yields CASSPEGGSTYEQYF.

This chain uses TRBV6-5 with TRBJ1-1; D call uncertain. There are 15 residues in the CDR3. CDR1 and CDR2 from the germline V gene are MNHEY and SVGAGI. Between the trimmed V and J ends, which lost 2 bases and 6 bases, there was a span of 16 bases. CDR3 bases: TGTGCCAGCAGTTACGCCCTGGAGGCTGGCCCTGAAGCTTTCTTT. Its protein product is CASSYALEAGPEAFF.

The gene calls are TRBV7-2 and TRBJ2-1, with D possibly TRBD2 on 5 matching bases. CDR3 length: 14 residues. The V end lost 7 bases, the J end lost 5 bases, and 15 bases lay between the germline ends. In germline, CDR1 is SGHTA, CDR2 FQGNSA. The CDR3 loop reads CASKPSGLHNEQFF. In nucleotides, the CDR3 is TGTGCCAGCAAGCCCTCCGGACTCCACAATGAGCAGTTCTTC.

This chain links TRBV4-2 with TRBJ2-5, with TRBD2 matching over 7 bases. The CDR3 has 15 amino acids. The germline gives CDR1 LGHNA, CDR2 YNFKEQ. Trimming removed 6 bases from V and 4 bases from J; junction bases left unmatched: 11. CDR3 DNA sequence: TGTGCCAGCAGGCCGTTTGCGGGCGGGGGAGAGACCCAGTACTTC. It codes for CASRPFAGGGETQYF.

The rearrangement joins TRBV9 to TRBJ2-5; the match to TRBD1 covers 12 bases. V shed 3 bases, J shed 9 bases, and the junction held 21 bases outside the gene matches. The germline CDR1 and CDR2 sequences are SGDLS and YYNGEE. The CDR3 has 19 residues. This chain's CDR3 is CASSDTGTGGLETREAQYF. In nucleotides, the CDR3 is TGTGCCAGCAGCGACACCGGGACAGGGGGCCTTGAGACGAGGGAAGCCCAGTACTTC.

The chain links TRBV19 to TRBJ1-3, with TRBD1 identical over 9 bases. Trimming took 3 bases from V and 6 from J; bases not matched to a gene: 6. The CDR3 is 15 amino acids. Germline V CDR1 and CDR2: LNHDA, SQIVND (reference sequence). In DNA, the CDR3 is TGTGCCAGTAGTATTCGTGGGACAGGGCCAAACACCATATATTTT. This sequence encodes CASSIRGTGPNTIYF.